The clone carrying this T cell receptor beta chain was seen ten or more times. What it binds is unknown. Making TCR cDNA involved 5'RACE template switching, which added UMIs and a universal primer site. TCRdb analysed the 5' RACE reads with MiXCR anew, one entry per CDR3 protein. This sample has about 150,000 distinct CDR3 sequences; more than 6.5% occur once, and the top ten carry approximately 0.64%. These data come from a study of T cells after yellow fever vaccination. Study-wide background: The authors prepared low-cell-number fractions using SMART-Seq v4 Ultra Low Input. Whole-study findings and limits: Booster sampling recovered most clones from primary vaccination (about 97% CD4, roughly 88% CD8).

Germline CDR1 reads SGHRS; CDR2 reads YFSETQ. Trimming removed 5 bases at V and 7 bases at J, with 7 bases between. This CDR3 is 11 amino acids long. The origin of this receptor is a man in his thirties or forties who received the YFV17D yellow fever vaccine. This sequence joins TRBV5-1 and TRBJ2-1; unclear D gene. The sample consisted of CD4+ T cells sorted from PBMCs, taken 10 days after the yellow fever booster vaccination. The CDR3 DNA is TGCGCCAGCAGAGTGGGAAATGAGCAGTTCTTC. Its translation is CASRVGNEQFF. The variable domain in full, with the rest retrieved from reference TRBV5-1 and TRBJ2-1, is KAGVTQTPRYLIKTRGQQVTLSCSPISGHRSVSWYQQTPGQGLQFLFEYFSETQRNKGNFPGRFSGRQFSNSRSEMNVSTLELGDSALYLCASRVGNEQFFGPGTRLTVL.